Listed below are T cell receptor beta chains from one sample, sequenced in a study of cytomegalovirus exposure and HLA in healthy donors. This table comes from immunoSEQ multiplex PCR, and its TCRdb copy is limited to in-frame clones, with some not included. The sample yields about 170,000 clones, around four fifths seen once. The material sequenced was PBMCs. These receptors were taken from a woman between 45 and 60 years old in good health and CMV-seropositive. Both conserved end residues are part of each CDR3. Each record gives: D gene, J gene, V gene, clone size, CDR3 DNA, CDR3 protein. D genes are given only for firm matches. Clone size is shown for a subset of rows, as once, few, many or a class of expanded clone.

D: TRBD1; J: TRBJ1-2; V: TRBV7-9; size: -; DNA: TGTTCCAGCAGCACCCAACAGGGGACGATCCATGGCTACACCTTC; CDR3: CSSSTQQGTIHGYTF
D: -; J: TRBJ2-1; V: TRBV5-6; size: few; DNA: TGTGCCAGCAGCTCGGCCATAATAGGGGGTAAGGGTAACAATGAGCAGTTCTTC; CDR3: CASSSAIIGGKGNNEQFF
D: -; J: TRBJ2-1; V: TRBV10-3; size: -; DNA: TGTGCCATCAGTGAAAAAGGGGCTGGCGGTGAGCAGTTCTTC; CDR3: CAISEKGAGGEQFF
D: -; J: TRBJ1-5; V: TRBV19; size: -; DNA: TGTGCCAGTAGTATCAACCAGCGGCCCCAGCATTTT; CDR3: CASSINQRPQHF
D: -; J: TRBJ1-6; V: TRBV7-9; size: -; DNA: TGTGCCAGCAGCCTAATAGATAATTCACCCCTCCACTTT; CDR3: CASSLIDNSPLHF
D: TRBD2; J: TRBJ2-5; V: TRBV15; size: -; DNA: TGTGCCACCAGCAGGGTTAGCGGGAGGGAGACCCAGTACTTC; CDR3: CATSRVSGRETQYF
D: TRBD2; J: TRBJ2-7; V: TRBV14; size: -; DNA: TGTGCCAGCAGCCGCGGGACTAGCGGGAAATTCGAGCAGTACTTC; CDR3: CASSRGTSGKFEQYF
D: -; J: TRBJ2-5; V: TRBV7-2; size: -; DNA: TGTGCCAGCAGCTTAAACAAGTTGACCCAGTACTTC; CDR3: CASSLNKLTQYF
D: -; J: TRBJ2-5; V: TRBV6-1; size: -; DNA: TGTGCCAGCAACCAACAGGGATTGGAGCAGTACTTC; CDR3: CASNQQGLEQYF
D: -; J: TRBJ1-1; V: TRBV7-9; size: few; DNA: TGTTCCAGCAGCTTAAGCACGAACACTGAAGCTTTCTTT; CDR3: CSSSLSTNTEAFF
D: -; J: TRBJ1-2; V: TRBV7-7; size: few; DNA: TGTGCTAGCAGCTTAGAGAGAGGCAGGGAAAACGGCTACACCTTC; CDR3: CASSLERGRENGYTF
D: TRBD1; J: TRBJ2-5; V: TRBV5-4; size: -; DNA: TGTGCCAGCAGCTTACGGGACAGGGGGAGACAAGAGACCCAGTACTTC; CDR3: CASSLRDRGRQETQYF
D: -; J: TRBJ1-2; V: TRBV30; size: -; DNA: TGTGCCTGGATCTGGCAGGGAGGTTTAAGAGGCTACACCTTC; CDR3: CAWIWQGGLRGYTF
D: -; J: TRBJ2-7; V: TRBV7-6; size: -; DNA: TGTGCCAGCAGCTTGAACAGGGCCAACGAGCAGTACTTC; CDR3: CASSLNRANEQYF
D: TRBD2; J: TRBJ2-3; V: TRBV29-1; size: -; DNA: TGCAGCGAGAGCGGGGACGGCACAGATACGCAGTATTTT; CDR3: CSESGDGTDTQYF
D: TRBD1; J: TRBJ2-7; V: TRBV6-5; size: -; DNA: TGTGCCAGCAGTTACGCAGGGGGTAACTACGAGCAGTACTTC; CDR3: CASSYAGGNYEQYF
D: -; J: TRBJ1-2; V: TRBV6-6; size: -; DNA: TGTGCCAGCAGTTCTGTCAACTTCTATGGCTACACCTTC; CDR3: CASSSVNFYGYTF
D: TRBD1; J: TRBJ1-2; V: TRBV27; size: -; DNA: TGTGCCAGCAGTAACGACAGGGGGTGGTATGGCTACACCTTC; CDR3: CASSNDRGWYGYTF
D: TRBD1; J: TRBJ1-4; V: TRBV6-6; size: -; DNA: TGTGCCAGCAACAACAGGGGTTCTAATGAAAAACTGTTTTTT; CDR3: CASNNRGSNEKLFF
D: -; J: TRBJ2-7; V: TRBV18; size: -; DNA: TGTGCCAGCTCACCACCCGGCGGCTACGAGCAGTACTTC; CDR3: CASSPPGGYEQYF
D: -; J: TRBJ1-3; V: TRBV15; size: -; DNA: TGTGCCACCAGCAGAGATTGGGCCCCTCCGGGAAACACCATATATTTT; CDR3: CATSRDWAPPGNTIYF
D: TRBD1; J: TRBJ2-7; V: TRBV29-1; size: -; DNA: TGCAGCGTTGGGACAGGGACACACTCCTACGAGCAGTACTTC; CDR3: CSVGTGTHSYEQYF
D: -; J: TRBJ1-1; V: TRBV5-6; size: -; DNA: TGTGCCAGCAGCTTGTTACAGGGTTGGGGCACTGAAGCTTTCTTT; CDR3: CASSLLQGWGTEAFF
D: -; J: TRBJ2-7; V: TRBV18; size: -; DNA: TGTGCCAGCTCACCATCCGGCAGTGGGGCCGCATACGAGCAGTACTTC; CDR3: CASSPSGSGAAYEQYF
D: -; J: TRBJ1-4; V: TRBV30; size: -; DNA: TGTGCCTGGAACGGCCAGCGCACTAATGAAAAACTGTTTTTT; CDR3: CAWNGQRTNEKLFF
D: TRBD1; J: TRBJ1-5; V: TRBV5-4; size: -; DNA: TGTGCCAGCAGCCGACAGGGGGCGGACCATCAGCCCCAGCATTTT; CDR3: CASSRQGADHQPQHF
D: TRBD1; J: TRBJ2-3; V: TRBV19; size: -; DNA: TGTGCCAGTAGTATAGATTGGACAGGGAGACAGACAGATACGCAGTATTTT; CDR3: CASSIDWTGRQTDTQYF
D: -; J: TRBJ2-7; V: TRBV19; size: -; DNA: TGTGCCAGTAGTATGGGGGCAGGAAGCTCCTACGAGCAGTACTTC; CDR3: CASSMGAGSSYEQYF
D: TRBD1; J: TRBJ1-2; V: TRBV19; size: -; DNA: TGTGCCAGTAGAGACAGGGGCTATGGCTACACCTTC; CDR3: CASRDRGYGYTF
D: -; J: TRBJ2-1; V: TRBV19; size: once; DNA: TGTGCCAGTAGTATGGAAGTCCTAGTTTGGGATGAGCAGTTCTTC; CDR3: CASSMEVLVWDEQFF
D: TRBD2; J: TRBJ2-1; V: TRBV5-1; size: -; DNA: TGCGCCAGCTATGCGGCGGGAGGGCCCTCGGGTAATGAGCAGTTCTTC; CDR3: CASYAAGGPSGNEQFF
D: TRBD1; J: TRBJ1-5; V: TRBV27; size: -; DNA: TGTGCCAGCAGTTCGCCACCGACAGGGGGCAATCAGCCCCAGCATTTT; CDR3: CASSSPPTGGNQPQHF
D: TRBD1; J: TRBJ2-7; V: TRBV29-1; size: -; DNA: TGCAGCGCCGGACAGGGACCCCCCGGCTACGAGCAGTACTTC; CDR3: CSAGQGPPGYEQYF
D: TRBD2; J: TRBJ2-1; V: TRBV19; size: -; DNA: TGTGCCAGTAGTCGGGGGGGGCACAATGAGCAGTTCTTC; CDR3: CASSRGGHNEQFF
D: -; J: TRBJ2-2; V: TRBV7-8; size: -; DNA: TGTGCCAGCAGCCCACAGGTCTTTTCGAACACCGGGGAGCTGTTTTTT; CDR3: CASSPQVFSNTGELFF
D: TRBD1; J: TRBJ2-1; V: TRBV27; size: -; DNA: TGTGCCAGCAGAGGGACAGGGAGGGCGGATGAGCAGTTCTTC; CDR3: CASRGTGRADEQFF
D: -; J: TRBJ1-1; V: TRBV14; size: -; DNA: TGTGCCAGCAGCCCGGGGAGATCGACAGCTTTCTTT; CDR3: CASSPGRSTAFF
D: TRBD1; J: TRBJ1-2; V: TRBV7-2; size: -; DNA: TGTGCCAGCAGCCAGCCGGGACAGGGGGCAGGGACGGGGGCCGGCTACACCTTC; CDR3: CASSQPGQGAGTGAGYTF
D: TRBD2; J: TRBJ2-3; V: TRBV7-6; size: -; DNA: TGTGCCAGCAGCTTAGTGGGGACTAGCGGGAGGTACGATACGCAGTATTTT; CDR3: CASSLVGTSGRYDTQYF
D: -; J: TRBJ1-2; V: TRBV4-3; size: once; DNA: TGCGCCAGCAGCCAAGATGCGTTGGGGGCCTATGGCTACACCTTC; CDR3: CASSQDALGAYGYTF
D: TRBD2; J: TRBJ2-7; V: TRBV6-5; size: -; DNA: TGTGCCAGCACCCTAGGGAGGGGAGCCTACGAGCAGTACTTC; CDR3: CASTLGRGAYEQYF
D: -; J: TRBJ1-2; V: TRBV7-9; size: -; DNA: TGTGCCAGCAGCCCGAACGAGGGTGGCTACACCTTC; CDR3: CASSPNEGGYTF
D: TRBD1; J: TRBJ2-7; V: TRBV5-1; size: -; DNA: TGCGCCAGCAGCCAACAGGGGGAAACCTACGAGCAGTACTTC; CDR3: CASSQQGETYEQYF
D: TRBD1; J: TRBJ1-2; V: TRBV9; size: -; DNA: TGTGCCAGCAGCCTAGGTCCACGACAGGGGGCGGACTATGGCTACACCTTC; CDR3: CASSLGPRQGADYGYTF
D: -; J: TRBJ1-5; V: TRBV10-3; size: -; DNA: TGTGCCATCAGTGCTCTGGCCGAACAGCCCCAGCATTTT; CDR3: CAISALAEQPQHF
D: -; J: TRBJ2-2; V: TRBV28; size: -; DNA: TGTGCCAGCAGTTTACTAACCAGGGTCGTCACCGGGGAGCTGTTTTTT; CDR3: CASSLLTRVVTGELFF
D: -; J: TRBJ1-1; V: TRBV29-1; size: -; DNA: TGCAGCGTAGAGACTACAGGGTTGAACACTGAAGCTTTCTTT; CDR3: CSVETTGLNTEAFF
D: -; J: TRBJ2-7; V: TRBV19; size: few; DNA: TGTGCCAGTAGCTCGAGAGGCTCGGCCGAGCAGTACTTC; CDR3: CASSSRGSAEQYF
D: TRBD1; J: TRBJ1-1; V: TRBV6-6; size: -; DNA: TGTGCCAGCAGCCAACAGGGGGCGCACGAAAAAAAGGCTTTCTTT; CDR3: CASSQQGAHEKKAFF
D: -; J: TRBJ2-1; V: TRBV5-1; size: -; DNA: TGCGCCAGCAGCTTAAAAGGGGGCAATGAGCAGTTCTTC; CDR3: CASSLKGGNEQFF